This entry features one T cell receptor beta chain sequence. Its antigen remains unknown. The sample comes from a study of cytomegalovirus exposure and HLA in healthy donors. Study-level points and caveats: Rare TCR sequences dominated, though some public TCRs recurred in many donors. Available immune exposure information covered CMV serostatus only.

Germline V gene sequence: CDR1 SGHAT, CDR2 FQNNGV. V shed 0 bases and J shed 6 bases, with 3 bases lying between them. The CDR3 contains 13 residues. PCR involved 60 Vbeta and 13 Jbeta primers. The method was immunoSEQ multiplex PCR; TCRdb's version includes in-frame clones alone and lacks a portion of them. This table holds over 75,000 clones. The chain couples TRBV11-2 to TRBJ1-6; no clear D. Specimen: PBMCs. This TCR was sampled from a girl aged 10 to 17 in good health and CMV-seropositive. CDR3 DNA sequence: TGTGCCAGCAGCTTAGAGAGTAATTCACCCCTCCACTTT. Its translation: CASSLESNSPLHF.